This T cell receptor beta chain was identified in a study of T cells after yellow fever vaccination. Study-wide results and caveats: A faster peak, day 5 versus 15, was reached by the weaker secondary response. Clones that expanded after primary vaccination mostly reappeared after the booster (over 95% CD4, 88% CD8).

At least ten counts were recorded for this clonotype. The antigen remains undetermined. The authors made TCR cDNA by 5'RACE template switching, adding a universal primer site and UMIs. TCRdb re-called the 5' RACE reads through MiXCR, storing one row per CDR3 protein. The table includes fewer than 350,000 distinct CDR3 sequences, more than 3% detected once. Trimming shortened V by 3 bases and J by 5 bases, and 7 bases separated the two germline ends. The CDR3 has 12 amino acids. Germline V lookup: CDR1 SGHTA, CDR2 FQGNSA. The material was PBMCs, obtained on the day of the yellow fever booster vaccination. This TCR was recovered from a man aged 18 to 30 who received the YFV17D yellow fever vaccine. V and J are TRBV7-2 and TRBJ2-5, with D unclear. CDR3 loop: CASSFVVETQYF. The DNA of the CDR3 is TGTGCCAGCAGCTTTGTCGTTGAGACCCAGTACTTC.